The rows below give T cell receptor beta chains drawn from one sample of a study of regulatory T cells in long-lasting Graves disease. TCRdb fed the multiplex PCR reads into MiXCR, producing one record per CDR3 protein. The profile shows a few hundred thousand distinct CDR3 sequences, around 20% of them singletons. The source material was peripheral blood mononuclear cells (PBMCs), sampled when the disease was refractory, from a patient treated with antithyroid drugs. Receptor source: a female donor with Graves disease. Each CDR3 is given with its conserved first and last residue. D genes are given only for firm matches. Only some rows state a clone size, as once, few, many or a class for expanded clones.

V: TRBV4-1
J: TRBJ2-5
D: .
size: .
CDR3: CASSQGIGETQYF
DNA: TGCGCCAGCAGCCAAGGTATTGGAGAGACCCAGTACTTC

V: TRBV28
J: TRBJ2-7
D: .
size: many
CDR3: CASSLMGLGSPSYEQYF
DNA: TGTGCCAGCAGTTTAATGGGTTTAGGGAGTCCCTCCTACGAGCAGTACTTC

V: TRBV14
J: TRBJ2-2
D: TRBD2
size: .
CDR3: CASSTPGLPNTGELFF
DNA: TGTGCCAGCAGTACTCCGGGACTACCGAACACCGGGGAGCTGTTTTTT

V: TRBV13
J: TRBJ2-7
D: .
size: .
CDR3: CASSLGDVYEQYF
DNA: TGTGCCAGCAGCTTAGGGGACGTCTACGAGCAGTACTTC

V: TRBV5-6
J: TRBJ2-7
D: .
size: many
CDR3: CASSSRGGTYEQYF
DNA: TGTGCCAGCAGTTCCAGGGGAGGCACCTACGAGCAGTACTTC

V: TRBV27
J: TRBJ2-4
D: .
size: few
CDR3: CASSLGGGNIQYF
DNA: TGTGCCAGCAGTTTGGGTGGGGGAAACATTCAGTACTTC

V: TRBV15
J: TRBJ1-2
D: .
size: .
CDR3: CATSRDLGYGYTF
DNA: TGTGCCACCAGCAGAGATTTGGGCTATGGCTACACCTTC

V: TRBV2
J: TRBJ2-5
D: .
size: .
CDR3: CASSDDGRGETQYF
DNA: TGTGCCAGCAGTGATGACGGCCGGGGGGAGACCCAGTACTTC

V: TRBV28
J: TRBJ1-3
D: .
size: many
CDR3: CATKLGGSSGNTIYF
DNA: TGTGCCACCAAACTGGGCGGTAGCTCTGGAAACACCATATATTTT

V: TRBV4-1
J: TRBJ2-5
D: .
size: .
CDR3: CASSQSQEQETQYF
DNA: TGCGCCAGCAGCCAAAGCCAGGAACAAGAGACCCAGTACTTC

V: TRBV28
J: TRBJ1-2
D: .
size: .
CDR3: CASSLLSNGYTF
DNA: TGTGCCAGCAGCCTGTTATCTAACGGCTACACCTTC

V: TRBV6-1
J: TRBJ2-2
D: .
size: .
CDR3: CATRTGRSVWGGELFF
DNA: TGTGCCACTCGAACGGGGAGGTCCGTTTGGGGCGGGGAGCTGTTTTTT

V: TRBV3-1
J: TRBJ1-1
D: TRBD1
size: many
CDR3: CASSRQGVGTEAFF
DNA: TGTGCCAGCAGCCGACAGGGGGTAGGTACTGAAGCTTTCTTT

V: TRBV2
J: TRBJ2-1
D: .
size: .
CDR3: CASRRGSSYNEQFF
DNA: TGTGCCAGCAGGAGGGGGAGCTCCTACAATGAGCAGTTCTTC

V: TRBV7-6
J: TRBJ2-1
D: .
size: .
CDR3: CASSPWRDLYNEQFF
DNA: TGTGCCAGCAGCCCCTGGCGGGACTTGTACAATGAGCAGTTCTTC

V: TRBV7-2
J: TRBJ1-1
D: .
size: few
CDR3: CASSLSGLQNTEAFF
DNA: TGTGCCAGCAGCTTATCAGGGTTGCAGAACACTGAAGCTTTCTTT

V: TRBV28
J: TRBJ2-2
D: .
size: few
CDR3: CASSLSPGELFF
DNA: TGTGCCAGCAGTTTGTCCCCCGGGGAGCTGTTTTTT

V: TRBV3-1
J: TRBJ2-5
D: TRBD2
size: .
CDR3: CASSQGLARVAQYF
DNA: TGTGCCAGCAGCCAGGGACTAGCGCGAGTAGCCCAGTACTTC

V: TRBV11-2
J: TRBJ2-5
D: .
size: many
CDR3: CASSLDRQGGEETQYF
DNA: TGTGCCAGCAGCTTAGATCGACAGGGAGGGGAAGAGACCCAGTACTTC

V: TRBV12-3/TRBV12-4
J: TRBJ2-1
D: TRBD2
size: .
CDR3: CASSLVAGGRNNEQFF
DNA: TGTGCCAGCAGTTTAGTGGCGGGAGGTAGGAACAATGAGCAGTTCTTC

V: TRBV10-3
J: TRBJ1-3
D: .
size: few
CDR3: CAISEGRGGSGNTIYF
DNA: TGTGCCATCAGTGAAGGTCGGGGGGGCTCTGGAAACACCATATATTTT

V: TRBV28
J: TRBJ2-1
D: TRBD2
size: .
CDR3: CASSPVSGQVNEQFF
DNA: TGTGCCAGCAGTCCGGTTAGCGGGCAAGTCAATGAGCAGTTCTTC

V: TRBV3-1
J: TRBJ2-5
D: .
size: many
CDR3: CASSQGGRRETQYF
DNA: TGTGCCAGCAGCCAAGGGGGGCGGAGAGAGACCCAGTACTTC

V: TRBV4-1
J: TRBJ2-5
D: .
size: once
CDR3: CASSQGLAQETQYF
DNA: TGCGCCAGCAGCCAAGGGTTGGCACAAGAGACCCAGTACTTC

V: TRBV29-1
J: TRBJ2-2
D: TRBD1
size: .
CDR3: CSASDRGWSTGELFF
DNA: TGCAGCGCCTCGGACAGGGGGTGGAGCACCGGGGAGCTGTTTTTT

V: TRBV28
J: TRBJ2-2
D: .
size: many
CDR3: CASSLRELLNTGELFF
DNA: TGTGCCAGCAGTTTAAGGGAGTTATTGAACACCGGGGAGCTGTTTTTT

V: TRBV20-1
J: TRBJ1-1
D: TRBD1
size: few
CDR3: CSASPLGQGIESSTEAFF
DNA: TGCAGTGCTAGTCCACTGGGACAGGGGATAGAGAGTTCCACTGAAGCTTTCTTT

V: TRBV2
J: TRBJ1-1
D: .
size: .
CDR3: CASREGQPNTEAFF
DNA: TGTGCCAGCAGAGAGGGACAACCGAACACTGAAGCTTTCTTT

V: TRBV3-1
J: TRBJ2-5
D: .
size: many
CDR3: CASSQLTGGRETQYF
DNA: TGTGCCAGCAGCCAGTTGACAGGCGGCAGGGAGACCCAGTACTTC